The clone carrying this T cell receptor beta chain was detected once. The entry originates in a study of OX40 agonist ivuxolimab in advanced cancers. This CDR3 is 16 amino acids long. The repertoire was sequenced with immunoSEQ multiplex PCR; TCRdb's copy has only in-frame clones and lacks some. Of around 55,000 clones listed, roughly 87% are singletons. The sample consisted of CD4+ or CD8+ T cells sorted from blood, taken in a trial of the OX40 agonist ivuxolimab. This sequence originates from an adult with an advanced solid tumor such as melanoma, head and neck, liver or kidney cancer. The rearrangement joins TRBV21-1 to TRBJ2-7; TRBD2 is taken as the D call from the table, unchecked against the DNA. TRBV21-1 is labeled a pseudogene. For the CDR3, the DNA is TGTGCCAGCAGCAAAGGTTTAGCTAGCGGGAGCTACGAGCAGTACGTC. This gives the protein CASSKGLASGSYEQYV.